This TCR beta chain was identified in a study of cytomegalovirus exposure and HLA in healthy donors. Primers: 60 Vbeta forward and 13 Jbeta reverse. This table comes from immunoSEQ multiplex PCR, and its TCRdb copy is limited to in-frame clones, with some not included. The sample yields about 110,000 clones, over 70% seen once. V was cut by 5 bases and J by 8 bases, with 15 bases left in between. Germline lookup yields CDR1 LNHNV and CDR2 YYDKDF (reference sequence). The CDR3 length is 14 residues. The rearrangement joins TRBV15 to TRBJ1-4; tentative D call: TRBD1 (6 bases). This receptor was identified in a female donor in good health and CMV-seronegative. The sample was PBMCs. This CDR3 reads CATSGPGAGEKLFF. In DNA, the CDR3 is TGTGCCACCAGCGGGCCAGGGGCAGGAGAAAAACTGTTTTTT. Together with reference TRBV15 and TRBJ1-4, the CDR3 gives the full variable domain: DAMVIQNPRYQVTQFGKPVTLSCSQTLNHNVMYWYQQKSSQAPKLLFHYYDKDFNNEADTPDNFQSRRPNTSFCFLDIRSPGLGDTAMYLCATSGPGAGEKLFFGSGTQLSVL.